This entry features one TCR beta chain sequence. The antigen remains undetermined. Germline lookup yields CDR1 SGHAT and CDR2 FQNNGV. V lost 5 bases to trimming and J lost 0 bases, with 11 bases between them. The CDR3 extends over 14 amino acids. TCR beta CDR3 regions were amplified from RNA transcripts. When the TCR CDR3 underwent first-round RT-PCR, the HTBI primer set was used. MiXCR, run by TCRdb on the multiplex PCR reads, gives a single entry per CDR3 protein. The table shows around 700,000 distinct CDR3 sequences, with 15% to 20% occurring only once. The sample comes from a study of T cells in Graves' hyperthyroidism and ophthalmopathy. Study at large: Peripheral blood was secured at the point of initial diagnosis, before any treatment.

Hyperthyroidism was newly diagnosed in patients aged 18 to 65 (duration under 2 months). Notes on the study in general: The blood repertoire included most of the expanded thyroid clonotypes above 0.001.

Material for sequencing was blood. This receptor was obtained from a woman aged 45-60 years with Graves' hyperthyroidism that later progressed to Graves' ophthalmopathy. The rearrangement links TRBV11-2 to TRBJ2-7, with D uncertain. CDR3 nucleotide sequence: TGTGCCAGCAGCCGAGGTGAGAACTCCTACGAGCAGTACTTC. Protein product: CASSRGENSYEQYF.